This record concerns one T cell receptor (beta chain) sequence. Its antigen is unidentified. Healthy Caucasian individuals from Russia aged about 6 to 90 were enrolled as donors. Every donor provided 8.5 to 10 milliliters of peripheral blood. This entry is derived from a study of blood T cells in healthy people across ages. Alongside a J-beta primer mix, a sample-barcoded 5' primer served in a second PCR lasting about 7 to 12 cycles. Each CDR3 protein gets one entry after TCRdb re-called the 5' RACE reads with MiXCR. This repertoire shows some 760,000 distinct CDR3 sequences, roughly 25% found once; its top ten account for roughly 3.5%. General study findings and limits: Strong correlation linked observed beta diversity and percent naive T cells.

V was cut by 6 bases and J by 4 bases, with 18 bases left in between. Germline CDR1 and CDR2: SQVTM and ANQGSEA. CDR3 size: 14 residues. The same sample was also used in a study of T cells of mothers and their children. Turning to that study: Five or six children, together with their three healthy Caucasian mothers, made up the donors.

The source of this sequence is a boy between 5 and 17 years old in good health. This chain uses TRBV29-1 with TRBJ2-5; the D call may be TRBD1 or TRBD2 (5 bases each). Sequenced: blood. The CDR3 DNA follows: TGCAGCGTCAAACCTCGGGACCTAGGAGAGACCCAGTACTTC. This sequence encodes CSVKPRDLGETQYF.